This TCR delta chain was sequenced during a study of Vδ1+ human thymocytes (dated by TCRdb to 2017 to 2018). General notes on the study: The study characterised mRNA-level TRG and TRD CDR3 repertoires of highly purified Vdelta1+ thymocytes from young children as a data resource. The multiplex-based CDR3 amplicon strategy had previously been validated against 5'RACE-based CDR3 amplicon generation methods.

Thymic samples were depleted of alphabeta T cells, then CD3+ TCRVdelta1+ TCRVdelta2- thymocytes were FACS-sorted. The purity of the sorted Vdelta1+ thymocytes was between roughly 97% and 99.6%. Thymic specimens came from seven to nine paediatric patients undergoing corrective cardiac surgery, aged from about 5 days to 17 months. The thymic tissue was dispersed, and mononuclear cells were isolated using a Histopaque-1077 density gradient. Staining used anti-TCRVdelta1 clone TS8.2, anti-TCRVdelta2 clone B6, anti-CD3 clone HIT3a and anti-TCRalphabeta clone IP26 antibodies. The sample holds a few counts of this clone. It has no known antigen specificity. No base quality information exists; no much larger clone differs at one position. On the study overall, not on this receptor specifically: Although sort purity was high, roughly 20% of thymic TRD sequences were Vdelta2 (with a few Vdelta3), in contrast to the peripheral blood Vdelta1+ controls. No clustering by age or sex was observed, so analyses did not stratify donors by these variables. Donors shared many TRG clonotypes (up to roughly 6.9x10^3), but TRD repertoires were essentially private, with at most 120 shared. The use of highly purified populations and single-cell validation was advised by the authors, since misinterpretation of bulk repertoire data could be caused by unexpected Vdelta2 sequences. Thymic TRG and TRD repertoires appeared highly polyclonal with Gaussian CDR3 length distributions, unlike oligoclonal peripheral blood repertoires.

RNA extraction was performed with the RNeasy mini kit, and reverse transcription was done with Superscript III. CDR3 amplicons were produced by multiplex PCR using pooled V-gene forward primers and a constant-region reverse primer with Illumina adaptor overhangs. Amplicons were gel-purified, then indexed with Nextera index primers over approximately 8 extra PCR cycles and purified with AMPure XP beads. Sequencing of the libraries was done on an Illumina MiSeq using paired-end 250 bp reads, dual indexing and a roughly 20% PhiX spike-in. The paper's data handling went like this. Reads were quality checked with FastQC, and TRG read pairs were merged with ea-utils fastq-join. Annotation of sequences was performed with IMGT/HighV-QUEST, only productive sequences with unambiguous V-gene assignment were retained, and clonotypes were defined by identical CDR3 sequence. Downstream analysis used VDJtools 1.1.1, tcR 2.2.3, Treemap and vegan Shannon diversity in R 3.4.4. Public reads were reanalyzed in TCRdb with CATT, and rows carrying the same DNA were merged afterwards. TCRdb assigned the V and J calls; the authors' analysis was not used. The sample table holds tens of thousands of delta-chain clones, of which less than 15% were seen once. Jointly, the top ten make up about 0.4% of the sample.

Taken from the germline V gene, the CDR1 and CDR2 loops are TSWWSYY and QGS. Measured from the cysteine to the phenylalanine, the CDR3 is 16 residues long. Solely the CDR3 DNA is kept, with 48 bases framed from the first base. V is cut back by 3 bases and J by 11 bases, with 18 bases in the junction unmatched. The sample was Vdelta1+ gamma-delta thymocytes from the thymus. Sample cell subset or site, as interpreted from the label and publication: FACS-sorted CD3+ TCRalphabeta- TCRVdelta1+ TCRVdelta2- thymocytes. Here the chain combines TRDV1 and TRDJ1, with 7 central nucleotides matching TRDD2. The TCR originated in a girl younger than two who had congenital heart surgery. DNA sequence: TGTGCTCTTGGGGATCCAATTTCCTACGCGGATAGGCGGCTCATCTTT. Translation gives CALGDPISYADRRLIF.